What follows describes a single TCR beta chain. The sample comes from a study of blood T cell repertoires in COVID-19. Study details: Samples taken during acute and convalescent COVID-19 were collected in the United States, Italy and Spain.

Original processing notes: Amplification of reference gene primers was used by the study to estimate nucleated cell counts. Some clones are missing from TCRdb's copy, which holds only in-frame ones; the method was immunoSEQ multiplex PCR. The V and J calls and clone size come from that table; D and trimming were worked out from the DNA. The repertoire includes about 86,000 clones, around 82% of them detected once, and 0.95% to 1.5% sits in the top ten. Trimming took 5 bases from V and 5 from J; bases not matched to a gene: 7. This CDR3 has 15 residues. Germline values: CDR1 SGHTA, CDR2 FQGNSA. The chain couples TRBV7-2 to TRBJ2-1; 9 positions match TRBD2. Sequenced input: peripheral blood. This receptor was taken from a woman of 80 years or more with acute or convalescent COVID-19. CDR3 DNA sequence: TGTGCCAGCAGCCCAGGGTCTAGCGGGAACAATGAGCAGTTCTTC. Translation: CASSPGSSGNNEQFF.